This TCR beta chain was sequenced in a study of T-cell reconstitution after alpha-beta-depleted transplantation in children. J was trimmed by 4 bases and V by 4 bases; bases with no gene match: 11. Germline assignment: CDR1 SGHRS and CDR2 YFSETQ. The CDR3 length is 16 residues. There are many counts of this clonotype. Its antigen is currently unknown. The study, taken as a whole, reports: About two months after transplant, alpha-beta T cells reportedly came from several hundred expanded graft clones. At the one-year point after transplant, T-cell counts and TCRbeta diversity were found to come mostly from T cells that had been newly produced.

During its preparation, the TCRbeta library received unique molecular identifiers. MiXCR, applied by TCRdb to the PCR reads, yields one record per CDR3 protein. The sample holds 150,000 to 200,000 distinct CDR3 sequences, 11% seen once. The sample consisted of PBMCs, taken before TCRalphabeta/CD19-depleted stem cell transplant. The sequence was collected from a boy between 2 and 10 years old with acute myeloid leukemia, due to receive a stem cell transplant. V usage is TRBV5-1 and J usage is TRBJ1-2; 9 bases match TRBD1. The CDR3 bases are TGCGCCAGCAGCCCGACCCGGGACAGGGAGGTCTATGGCTACACCTTC. It yields the protein CASSPTRDREVYGYTF.